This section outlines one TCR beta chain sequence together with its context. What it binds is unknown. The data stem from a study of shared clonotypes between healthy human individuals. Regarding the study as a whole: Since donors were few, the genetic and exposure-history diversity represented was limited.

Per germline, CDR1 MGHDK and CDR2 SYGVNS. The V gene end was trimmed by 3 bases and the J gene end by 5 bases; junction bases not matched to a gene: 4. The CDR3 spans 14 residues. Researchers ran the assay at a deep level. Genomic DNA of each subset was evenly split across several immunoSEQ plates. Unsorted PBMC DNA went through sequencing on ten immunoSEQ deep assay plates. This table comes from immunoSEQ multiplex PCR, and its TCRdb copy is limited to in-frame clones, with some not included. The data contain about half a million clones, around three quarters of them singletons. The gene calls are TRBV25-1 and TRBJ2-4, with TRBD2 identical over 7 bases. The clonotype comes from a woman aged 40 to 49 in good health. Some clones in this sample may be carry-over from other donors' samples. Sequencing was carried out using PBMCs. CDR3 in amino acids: CASSDGGRENIQYF. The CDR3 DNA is TGTGCCAGCAGTGATGGGGGGAGGGAAAACATTCAGTACTTC.